These T cell receptor beta chains were read from a single sample in a study of cytomegalovirus exposure and HLA in healthy donors. Assay: immunoSEQ multiplex PCR; the TCRdb copy retains only in-frame clones and omits some. Here the sample spans about 73,000 clones, approximately 95% being singletons. The specimen was PBMCs. Receptor source: a young man in good health and CMV-seronegative. Each CDR3 is given with its conserved first and last residue. D genes are given only for firm matches. The size field is filled for only some rows; it gives once, few, many or a size class.

J | length | D | V | size | CDR3 | DNA
TRBJ1-1 | 12 | TRBD1 | TRBV5-1 | - | CASSSQGGEAFF | TGCGCCAGCAGCTCACAGGGGGGTGAAGCTTTCTTT
TRBJ2-2 | 16 | TRBD2 | TRBV9 | - | CASSVLAGGDTGELFF | TGTGCCAGCAGCGTTTTAGCGGGGGGCGACACCGGGGAGCTGTTTTTT
TRBJ1-1 | 14 | - | TRBV4-3 | - | CASSGQQGGTEAFF | TGCGCCAGCAGCGGCCAACAGGGAGGGACTGAAGCTTTCTTT
TRBJ2-2 | 16 | - | TRBV9 | once | CASSVVSAGGTGELFF | TGTGCCAGCAGCGTAGTATCAGCGGGCGGCACCGGGGAGCTGTTTTTT
TRBJ1-2 | 14 | TRBD1 | TRBV6-5 | - | CASLGHGQGYGYTF | TGTGCCAGCCTCGGCCATGGACAGGGGTATGGCTACACCTTC
TRBJ2-7 | 14 | - | TRBV10-3 | - | CAISDQGQGTEQYF | TGTGCCATCAGTGACCAGGGGCAGGGGACCGAGCAGTACTTC
TRBJ2-2 | 16 | TRBD2 | TRBV5-5 | - | CASSPASGGYTGELFF | TGTGCCAGCAGTCCTGCTAGCGGGGGATACACCGGGGAGCTGTTTTTT
TRBJ1-2 | 15 | TRBD1 | TRBV6-4 | - | CASSVSGQGHYGYTF | TGTGCCAGCAGTGTGTCTGGACAGGGCCACTATGGCTACACCTTC
TRBJ1-2 | 14 | - | TRBV7-3 | - | CASSPGGGMGGYTF | TGTGCCAGCAGCCCCGGCGGGGGCATGGGTGGCTACACCTTC
TRBJ2-1 | 15 | TRBD2 | TRBV5-6 | - | CASSFRASGPYEQFF | TGTGCCAGCAGCTTTAGGGCTAGCGGGCCGTATGAGCAGTTCTTC
TRBJ2-3 | 14 | - | TRBV19 | - | CASSIRAGRDTQYF | TGTGCCAGTAGTATCAGGGCAGGGAGGGATACGCAGTATTTT
TRBJ1-1 | 15 | - | TRBV9 | - | CASSVGRGPGSEAFF | TGTGCCAGCAGCGTAGGGCGGGGCCCGGGGTCTGAAGCTTTCTTT
TRBJ1-4 | 18 | - | TRBV23-1 | - | CASSPSQGLSSANEKLFF | TGCGCCAGCAGTCCGTCGCAGGGGCTAAGTTCGGCTAATGAAAAACTGTTTTTT
TRBJ2-1 | 20 | TRBD2 | TRBV23-1 | - | CASSQSASGGPSSSYNEQFF | TGCGCCAGCAGTCAATCGGCTAGCGGGGGCCCTTCGAGCTCCTACAATGAGCAGTTCTTC
TRBJ2-7 | 15 | TRBD1 | TRBV4-1 | - | CASSQRTGGAYEQYF | TGCGCCAGCAGCCAACGGACAGGTGGAGCCTACGAGCAGTACTTC
TRBJ2-7 | 13 | - | TRBV30 | - | CAWSVFSPHEQYF | TGTGCCTGGAGTGTATTTAGCCCCCACGAGCAGTACTTC
TRBJ2-2 | 13 | - | TRBV2 | - | CAQGDPDTGELFF | TGTGCCCAAGGGGATCCGGACACCGGGGAGCTGTTTTTT
TRBJ1-4 | 14 | - | TRBV6-1 | - | CASSEGGSGEKLFF | TGTGCCAGCAGTGAAGGGGGTAGCGGTGAAAAACTGTTTTTT
TRBJ2-7 | 15 | - | TRBV18 | - | CASSPWGTPTYEQYF | TGTGCCAGCTCACCATGGGGGACACCTACCTACGAGCAGTACTTC
TRBJ1-2 | 14 | TRBD1 | TRBV4-3 | - | CASSQLDRGSGYTF | TGCGCCAGCAGCCAATTAGACAGGGGCAGTGGCTACACCTTC
TRBJ1-3 | 14 | TRBD1 | TRBV28 | few | CASALDRAGNTIYF | TGTGCCAGCGCTTTAGACAGGGCTGGAAACACCATATATTTT
TRBJ2-3 | 15 | TRBD2 | TRBV28 | - | CASSLSAAGTDTQYF | TGTGCCAGCAGTTTATCCGCAGCGGGGACAGATACGCAGTATTTT
TRBJ1-2 | 14 | - | TRBV28 | - | CASSLWQGSYGYTF | TGTGCCAGCAGTTTATGGCAGGGATCCTATGGCTACACCTTC
TRBJ1-1 | 14 | - | TRBV16 | - | CASSQSTVNTEAFF | TGTGCCAGCAGCCAATCCACAGTGAACACTGAAGCTTTCTTT